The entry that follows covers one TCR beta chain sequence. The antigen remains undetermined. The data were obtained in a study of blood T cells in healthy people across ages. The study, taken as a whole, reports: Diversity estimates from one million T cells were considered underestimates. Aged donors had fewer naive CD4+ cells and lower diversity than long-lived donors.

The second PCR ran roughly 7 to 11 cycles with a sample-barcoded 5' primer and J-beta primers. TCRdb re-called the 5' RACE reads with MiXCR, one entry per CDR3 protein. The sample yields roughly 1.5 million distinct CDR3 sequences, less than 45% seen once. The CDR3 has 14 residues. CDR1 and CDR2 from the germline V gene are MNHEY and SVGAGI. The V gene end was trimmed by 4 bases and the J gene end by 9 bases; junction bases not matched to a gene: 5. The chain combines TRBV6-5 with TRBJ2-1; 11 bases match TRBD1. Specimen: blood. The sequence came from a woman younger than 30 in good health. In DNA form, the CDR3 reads TGTGCCAGCAGTTTGGGACAGGGGGTTCGTGAGCAGTTCTTC. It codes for CASSLGQGVREQFF.